This TCR beta chain came from a study of CD8 T cells in Susac syndrome. The study sequenced TCR beta in blood CD8+ and CD4+ T cells. The multiple sclerosis controls comprised treatment-naive patients whose relapsing-remitting disease was stable or active. FACS was used to enrich TEMRA cells, whereas the CD8+ and CD4+ T cells were obtained by negative isolation. This CDR3 is built from 13 residues. The germline V gene encodes CDR1 LNHDA and CDR2 SQIVND (reference sequence). Trimming stripped 4 bases from V and 4 bases from J, with 10 bases between. An input of about 0.5 to 1 ug of RNA was subjected to reverse transcription using random hexamers. TCR beta CDR3 was amplified by immunoSEQ covering 54 Vbeta and 13 Jbeta. From the immunoSEQ multiplex PCR reads, TCRdb called clonotypes with MiXCR, one entry per CDR3 protein. The sample has over 300,000 distinct CDR3 sequences, 90% to 95% seen once.

This chain uses TRBV19 with TRBJ2-5, with D perhaps TRBD1 (6 bases). Sequencing input: CD4+ T cells from PBMCs. This sequence was found in a human donor with multiple sclerosis. The CDR3, as DNA: TGTGCCAGTAGTACCGGGACAACAGAGACCCAGTACTTC. It encodes CASSTGTTETQYF.